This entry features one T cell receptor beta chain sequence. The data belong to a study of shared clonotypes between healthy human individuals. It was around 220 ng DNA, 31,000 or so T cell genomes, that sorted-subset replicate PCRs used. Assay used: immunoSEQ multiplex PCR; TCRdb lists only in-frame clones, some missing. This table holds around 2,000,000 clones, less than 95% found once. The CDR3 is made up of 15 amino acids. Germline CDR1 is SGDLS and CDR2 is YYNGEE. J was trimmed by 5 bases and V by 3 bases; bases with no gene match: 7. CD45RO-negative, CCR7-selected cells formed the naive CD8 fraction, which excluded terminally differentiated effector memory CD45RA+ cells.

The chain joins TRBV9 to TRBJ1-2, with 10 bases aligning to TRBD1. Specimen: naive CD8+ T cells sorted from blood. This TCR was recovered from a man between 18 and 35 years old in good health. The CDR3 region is CASSATDRGGYGYTF. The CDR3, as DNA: TGTGCCAGCAGCGCCACGGACAGGGGGGGTTATGGCTACACCTTC.